Below are 23 T cell receptor beta chains sequenced from a single sample in a study of regulatory T cells in long-lasting Graves disease (dated by TCRdb to the early 2020s). Libraries were constructed by multiplex PCR. The sequencer was an Illumina HiSeq 4000. TCR beta libraries were built with iRepertoire HTBI primers and Arm-PCR amplification of CDR3 regions. TCRdb redid the processing of the public reads, applying fastp at Q25 and MiXCR, and retained in-frame beta chains. A single entry per CDR3 protein holds the most common genes and DNA from its merged rows. The sample table lists a few hundred thousand distinct CDR3 sequences, approximately 12% of them with a count of one. The top ten clonotypes cover approximately 17% of the sample. The sample's time point, from its label and the paper: newly diagnosed GD, antithyroid drugs for less than 3 months. RNA was extracted from PBMCs in TRIzol for both TCR sequencing and RNA sequencing.

This sample was also put to use in a study of T cells in Graves' hyperthyroidism and ophthalmopathy.

Source: peripheral blood mononuclear cells (PBMCs), taken at new diagnosis, from a patient treated with antithyroid drugs. The receptors here all came from a woman aged 18-29 years with Graves disease. Donor details come from another sample of the same person, matched by shared clones.

Details on this clonotype: Given the absence of the conserved phenylalanine or tryptophan at the CDR3 end, a read error is likely. The V and J genes are TRBV4-1 and TRBJ1-1, with 9 bases matching TRBD1. Germline values: CDR1 MGHRA, CDR2 YSYEKL. The V gene end was trimmed by 0 bases and the J gene end by 11 bases; junction bases not matched to a gene: 13. The CDR3 runs to 16 residues. DNA of the CDR3: TGCGCCAGCAGCCAAGATCGCTCGGGACAGGGTTTAGCGGCTTTCCTT. Residues: CASSQDRSGQGLAAFL.

V is TRBV7-9 and J is TRBJ1-1; D is ambiguous. V was clipped by 1 base and J by 6 bases, with 12 bases between them. The CDR3 is 14 residues long. The germline V gene encodes CDR1 SEHNR and CDR2 FQNEAQ (reference sequence). The CDR3 nucleotides read TGTGCCAGCAGCTTAGGCAGTGGTGGGGCTGAAGCTTTCTTT. It encodes CASSLGSGGAEAFF.

There are many counts of this clonotype. The rearrangement uses TRBV4-1 and TRBJ1-1; no clear D gene. This CDR3 spans 13 amino acids. V lost 0 bases and J 7 bases, leaving 9 bases between the germline ends. Germline V gives CDR1 MGHRA, CDR2 YSYEKL. CDR3 sequence: CASSQDLPGEAFF. Written as DNA, the CDR3 is TGCGCCAGCAGCCAAGATCTTCCCGGTGAAGCTTTCTTT.

This clonotype came up many times. V gene TRBV11-2 combines with J gene TRBJ1-1; no reliable D call. Per germline, CDR1 SGHAT and CDR2 FQNNGV. V was clipped by 0 bases and J by 4 bases, with 6 bases between them. CDR3 length equals 13 residues. The CDR3 is CASSLDLITEAFF. CDR3 nucleotide sequence: TGTGCCAGCAGCTTAGACCTGATCACTGAAGCTTTCTTT.

This clonotype has ten or more counts. V gene TRBV12-3 or TRBV12-4 combines with J gene TRBJ2-1; D gene ambiguous. The CDR3 sequence is 10 residues long. V lost 8 bases and J 9 bases, leaving 8 bases between the germline ends. CDR3 sequence (DNA): TGTGCCAGCGGATGGGGTGAGCAGTTCTTC. As protein: CASGWGEQFF.

This clonotype was seen ten or more times. This chain connects TRBV12-3 or TRBV12-4 to TRBJ2-5, with a possible D match to TRBD2 (5 bases). This CDR3 comprises 14 residues. V dropped 3 bases and J dropped 2 bases, with 10 bases sitting between them. The CDR3, as DNA: TGTGCCAGCAGTTTGTGGACTCTTCAAGAGACCCAGTACTTC. Residues: CASSLWTLQETQYF.

For this clonotype: This sequence may be a read error, since a much larger clone differs from it by one base. This chain links TRBV28 with TRBJ1-5; TRBD1 might be the D (6 bases). In germline, CDR1 is MDHEN, CDR2 SYDVKM. The CDR3 consists of 14 residues. CDR3 region: CASSPGTHNQPQRF. The DNA of the CDR3 is TGTGCCAGCAGCCCAGGGACACACAATCAGCCCCAGCGTTTT.

About this clonotype: A much larger clone lies one base from this, so it may be a read error. J is TRBJ1-2 and V is TRBV29-1; D unresolved. The V and J ends lost 4 bases and 12 bases respectively, with 18 bases between them. From germline, CDR1 is SQVTM and CDR2 ANQGSEA. The CDR3 extends over 12 amino acids. CDR3 amino acids: CSVATGRRSNTF. CDR3 nucleotides: TGCAGCGTTGCCACTGGGCGACGGAGTAACACCTTC.

There are a few counts of this clonotype. J is TRBJ2-7 and V is TRBV6-1, with D possibly matching TRBD1 (5 bases). CDR1 and CDR2 from the germline V gene are MNHNS and SASEGT. This CDR3 comprises 13 residues. V lost 7 bases to trimming and J lost 2 bases, with 12 bases between them. CDR3: CASNDRATYEQYV. The CDR3, as DNA: TGTGCCAGCAACGACAGAGCAACCTACGAGCAGTACGTC.

This clonotype was detected many times. The chain employs TRBV10-3 and TRBJ2-1, with TRBD2 identical over 13 bases. CDR3 length: 16 amino acids. Per germline, CDR1 ENHRY and CDR2 SYGVKD. V trimming: 6 bases; J trimming: 5 bases; junction bases outside the gene matches: 7. CDR3 sequence (DNA): TGTGCCATCAGACCTGCCGGGACTAGCGGGAACAATGAGCAGTTCTTC. It translates to CAIRPAGTSGNNEQFF.

This clonotype was observed at least ten times. The chain employs TRBV2 and TRBJ1-5, with no clear D. Per germline, CDR1 SNHLY and CDR2 FYNNEI. Trimming pared 6 bases from V and 4 bases from J, leaving 7 bases between. This CDR3 region has 12 residues. The CDR3 is CASSQGNQPQHF. CDR3 bases: TGTGCCAGCAGCCAAGGGAATCAGCCCCAGCATTTT. The variable domain in full, completed from reference TRBV2 and TRBJ1-5, reads EPEVTQTPSHQVTQMGQEVILRCVPISNHLYFYWYRQILGQKVEFLVSFYNNEISEKSEIFDDQFSVERPDGSNFTLKIRSTKLEDSAMYFCASSQGNQPQHFGDGTRLSIL.

CDR3 loop: CASSALADSYEQYF. The CDR3 nucleotides are TGTGCCAGCAGTGCACTAGCGGACTCCTACGAGCAGTACTTC. The V gene is TRBV2, the J gene TRBJ2-7; 8 bases line up with TRBD2. The CDR3 loop spans 14 amino acids. Looked up from germline, CDR1 is SNHLY and CDR2 is FYNNEI. V was clipped by 4 bases and J by 0 bases; unmatched bases: 2.

Note on this clonotype: The CDR3 end shows no conserved phenylalanine or tryptophan, and so a read error is likely. This chain links TRBV6-2 or TRBV6-3 with TRBJ2-1, with TRBD1 identical over 9 bases. Germline loops: CDR1 MNHEY, CDR2 SVGEGT. The junction had 6 bases not matched to a gene; V was cut back by 5 bases and J by 7 bases. CDR3 length: 14 amino acids. The CDR3: CASSRDRALNEQFL. In nucleotides, the CDR3 is TGTGCCAGCAGTCGGGACAGGGCTTTGAATGAGCAGTTCCTC.

This chain joins TRBV4-3 and TRBJ1-5; no clear D gene. Trimming removed 2 bases from V and 1 base from J, with 9 bases in between. This CDR3 has 15 residues. Germline-derived CDR1 and CDR2 are LGHNA and YSLEER. CDR3 residues: CASSQTAWSNQPQHF. CDR3 nucleotide sequence: TGCGCCAGCAGCCAAACTGCCTGGAGCAATCAGCCCCAGCATTTT.

This clonotype was recorded at least ten times. The CDR3 reads CASSPLLGGSPLHF. The CDR3 DNA follows: TGCGCCAGCAGCCCCTTACTAGGAGGGTCACCCCTCCACTTT. The genes are TRBV4-3 and TRBJ1-6; D unresolved. The germline gives CDR1 LGHNA, CDR2 YSLEER. The CDR3 covers 14 residues. V was shortened by 4 bases and J by 10 bases, with 14 bases between the two germline ends.

V is TRBV7-3 and J is TRBJ1-1, with D tentatively TRBD1 (6 bases). The CDR3 consists of 15 residues. CDR1 is SGHTA, CDR2 FQGTGA, per germline. The germline V and J ends were trimmed by 2 bases and 5 bases, with 15 bases remaining between them. The chain's CDR3 is CASSLDPGRGTEAFF. The CDR3 DNA follows: TGTGCCAGCAGCTTAGATCCAGGGAGGGGGACTGAAGCTTTCTTT.

This clonotype was seen ten or more times. The chain employs TRBV27 and TRBJ1-1; weak D call: TRBD1 (6 bases). This CDR3 is built from 14 residues. CDR1 is MNHEY, CDR2 SMNVEV, per germline (reference sequence). V shed 5 bases and J shed 8 bases, with 18 bases lying between them. The CDR3 DNA reads TGTGCCAGCAGTCCCCCAGGGGCCCTCGGAGAAGCTTTCTTT. Translation: CASSPPGALGEAFF.

This clonotype was observed at least ten times. The CDR3 DNA reads TGTGCCATCAGTGACTCCTCCCTTGGTGGGGCCCAAGAGACCCAGTACTTC. Translation gives CAISDSSLGGAQETQYF. V is TRBV10-3 and J is TRBJ2-5; tentative D call: TRBD1 (5 bases). Germline CDR1 and CDR2: ENHRY and SYGVKD. V was trimmed by 3 bases and J by 1 base, leaving 18 bases between them. This CDR3 contains 17 residues.

Only one count was recorded for this clonotype. The rearrangement joins TRBV4-3 to TRBJ2-6; 14 nucleotides match TRBD2. This CDR3 has 23 amino acids. J gave up 1 base and V 0 bases, and 14 bases lay outside the gene matches. Germline V gene sequence: CDR1 LGHNA, CDR2 YSLEER. The DNA for the CDR3 is TGCGCCAGCAGCCAAGAGAGGGGAAGACTAGCGGGAGGGCCGGGATCTGGGGCCAACGTCCTGACTTTC. Protein: CASSQERGRLAGGPGSGANVLTF.

This clonotype was recorded a few times. The chain uses TRBV2 and TRBJ1-2; D ambiguous. This CDR3 contains 13 residues. V was pared by 4 bases and J by 4 bases, with 10 bases between. Germline-derived CDR1 and CDR2 are SNHLY and FYNNEI. The CDR3 loop reads CASSGSFGYGYTF. The CDR3 nucleotides are TGTGCCAGCAGTGGCAGCTTTGGCTATGGCTACACCTTC.

On this clonotype itself: A much larger clone lies one base from this, so it may be a read error. The chain uses TRBV2 and TRBJ2-7; D remains ambiguous. Germline CDR1 is SNHLY and CDR2 is FYNNEI. This CDR3 is 13 amino acids long. V shed 4 bases and J shed 2 bases, with 9 bases lying between them. The CDR3 here is CASSGAVTYEQYF. Here the CDR3 DNA reads TGTGCCAGCAGTGGGGCAGTTACCTACGAGCAGTACTTC.

This clonotype was counted ten times or more. The chain has TRBV6-2 or TRBV6-3 and TRBJ2-7, with D tentatively TRBD1 or TRBD2 (5 bases each). CDR3 length equals 16 residues. Germline values: CDR1 MNHEY, CDR2 SVGEGT. The V end lost 9 bases, the J end lost 2 bases, and 23 bases lay between the germline ends. The CDR3 bases are TGTGCCAGTCTAGATGCCGGGGACCCAGTTGCCTACGAGCAGTACTTC. This gives the protein CASLDAGDPVAYEQYF.

This clonotype has ten or more counts. The V gene is TRBV5-1, the J gene TRBJ1-4, with D tentatively TRBD1 (5 bases). Germline V gene data show CDR1 as SGHRS and CDR2 as YFSETQ. The CDR3 is 14 amino acids. Between the trimmed V and J ends, which lost 0 bases and 7 bases, there was a span of 10 bases. CDR3 protein: CASSLEAGFEKLFF. The CDR3 nucleotides read TGCGCCAGCAGCTTGGAGGCAGGGTTTGAAAAACTGTTTTTT.